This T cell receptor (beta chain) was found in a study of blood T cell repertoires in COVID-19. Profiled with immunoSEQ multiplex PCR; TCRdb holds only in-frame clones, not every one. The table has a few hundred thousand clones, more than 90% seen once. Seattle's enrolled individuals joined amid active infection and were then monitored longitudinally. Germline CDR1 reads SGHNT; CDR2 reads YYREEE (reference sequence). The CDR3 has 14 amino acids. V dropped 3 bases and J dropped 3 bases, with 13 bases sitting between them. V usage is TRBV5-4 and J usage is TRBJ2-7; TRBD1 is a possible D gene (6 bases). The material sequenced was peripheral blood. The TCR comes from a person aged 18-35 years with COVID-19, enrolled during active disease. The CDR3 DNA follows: TGTGCCAGCAGCTCGGGACAAGGAGACTACGAGCAGTACTTC. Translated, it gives CASSSGQGDYEQYF.